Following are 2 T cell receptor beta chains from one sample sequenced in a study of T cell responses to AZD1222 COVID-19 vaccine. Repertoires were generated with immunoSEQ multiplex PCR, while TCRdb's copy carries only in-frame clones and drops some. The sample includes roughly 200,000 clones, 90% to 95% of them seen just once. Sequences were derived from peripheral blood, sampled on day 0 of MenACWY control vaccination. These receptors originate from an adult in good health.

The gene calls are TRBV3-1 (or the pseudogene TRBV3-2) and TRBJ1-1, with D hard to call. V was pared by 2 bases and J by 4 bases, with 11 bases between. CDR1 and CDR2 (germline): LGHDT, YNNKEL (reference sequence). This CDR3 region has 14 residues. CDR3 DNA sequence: TGTGCCAGCAGCCAACCGCTGAGCATCACTGAAGCTTTCTTT. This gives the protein CASSQPLSITEAFF.

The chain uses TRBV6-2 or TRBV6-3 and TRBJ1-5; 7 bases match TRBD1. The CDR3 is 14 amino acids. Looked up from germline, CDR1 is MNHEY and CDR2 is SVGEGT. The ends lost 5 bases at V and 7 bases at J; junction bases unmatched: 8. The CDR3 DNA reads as TGTGCCAGCAGTCGACAGGGTACGGGACAGCCCCAGCATTTT. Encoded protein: CASSRQGTGQPQHF.